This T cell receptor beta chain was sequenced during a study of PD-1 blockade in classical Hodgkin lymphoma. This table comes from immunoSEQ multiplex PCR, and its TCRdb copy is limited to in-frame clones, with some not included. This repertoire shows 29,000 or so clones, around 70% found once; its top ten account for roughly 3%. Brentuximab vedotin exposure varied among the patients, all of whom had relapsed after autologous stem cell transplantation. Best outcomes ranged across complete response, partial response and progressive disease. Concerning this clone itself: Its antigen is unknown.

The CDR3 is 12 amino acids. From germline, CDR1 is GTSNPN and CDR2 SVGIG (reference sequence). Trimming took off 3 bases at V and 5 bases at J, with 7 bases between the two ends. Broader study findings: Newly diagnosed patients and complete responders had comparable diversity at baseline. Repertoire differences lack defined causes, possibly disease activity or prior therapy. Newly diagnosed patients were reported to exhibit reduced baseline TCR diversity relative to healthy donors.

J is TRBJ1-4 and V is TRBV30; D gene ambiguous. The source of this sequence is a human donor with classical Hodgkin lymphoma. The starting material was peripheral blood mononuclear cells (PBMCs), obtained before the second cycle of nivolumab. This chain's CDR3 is CAWRGANEKLFF. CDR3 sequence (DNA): TGTGCCTGGAGGGGCGCGAATGAAAAACTGTTTTTT.